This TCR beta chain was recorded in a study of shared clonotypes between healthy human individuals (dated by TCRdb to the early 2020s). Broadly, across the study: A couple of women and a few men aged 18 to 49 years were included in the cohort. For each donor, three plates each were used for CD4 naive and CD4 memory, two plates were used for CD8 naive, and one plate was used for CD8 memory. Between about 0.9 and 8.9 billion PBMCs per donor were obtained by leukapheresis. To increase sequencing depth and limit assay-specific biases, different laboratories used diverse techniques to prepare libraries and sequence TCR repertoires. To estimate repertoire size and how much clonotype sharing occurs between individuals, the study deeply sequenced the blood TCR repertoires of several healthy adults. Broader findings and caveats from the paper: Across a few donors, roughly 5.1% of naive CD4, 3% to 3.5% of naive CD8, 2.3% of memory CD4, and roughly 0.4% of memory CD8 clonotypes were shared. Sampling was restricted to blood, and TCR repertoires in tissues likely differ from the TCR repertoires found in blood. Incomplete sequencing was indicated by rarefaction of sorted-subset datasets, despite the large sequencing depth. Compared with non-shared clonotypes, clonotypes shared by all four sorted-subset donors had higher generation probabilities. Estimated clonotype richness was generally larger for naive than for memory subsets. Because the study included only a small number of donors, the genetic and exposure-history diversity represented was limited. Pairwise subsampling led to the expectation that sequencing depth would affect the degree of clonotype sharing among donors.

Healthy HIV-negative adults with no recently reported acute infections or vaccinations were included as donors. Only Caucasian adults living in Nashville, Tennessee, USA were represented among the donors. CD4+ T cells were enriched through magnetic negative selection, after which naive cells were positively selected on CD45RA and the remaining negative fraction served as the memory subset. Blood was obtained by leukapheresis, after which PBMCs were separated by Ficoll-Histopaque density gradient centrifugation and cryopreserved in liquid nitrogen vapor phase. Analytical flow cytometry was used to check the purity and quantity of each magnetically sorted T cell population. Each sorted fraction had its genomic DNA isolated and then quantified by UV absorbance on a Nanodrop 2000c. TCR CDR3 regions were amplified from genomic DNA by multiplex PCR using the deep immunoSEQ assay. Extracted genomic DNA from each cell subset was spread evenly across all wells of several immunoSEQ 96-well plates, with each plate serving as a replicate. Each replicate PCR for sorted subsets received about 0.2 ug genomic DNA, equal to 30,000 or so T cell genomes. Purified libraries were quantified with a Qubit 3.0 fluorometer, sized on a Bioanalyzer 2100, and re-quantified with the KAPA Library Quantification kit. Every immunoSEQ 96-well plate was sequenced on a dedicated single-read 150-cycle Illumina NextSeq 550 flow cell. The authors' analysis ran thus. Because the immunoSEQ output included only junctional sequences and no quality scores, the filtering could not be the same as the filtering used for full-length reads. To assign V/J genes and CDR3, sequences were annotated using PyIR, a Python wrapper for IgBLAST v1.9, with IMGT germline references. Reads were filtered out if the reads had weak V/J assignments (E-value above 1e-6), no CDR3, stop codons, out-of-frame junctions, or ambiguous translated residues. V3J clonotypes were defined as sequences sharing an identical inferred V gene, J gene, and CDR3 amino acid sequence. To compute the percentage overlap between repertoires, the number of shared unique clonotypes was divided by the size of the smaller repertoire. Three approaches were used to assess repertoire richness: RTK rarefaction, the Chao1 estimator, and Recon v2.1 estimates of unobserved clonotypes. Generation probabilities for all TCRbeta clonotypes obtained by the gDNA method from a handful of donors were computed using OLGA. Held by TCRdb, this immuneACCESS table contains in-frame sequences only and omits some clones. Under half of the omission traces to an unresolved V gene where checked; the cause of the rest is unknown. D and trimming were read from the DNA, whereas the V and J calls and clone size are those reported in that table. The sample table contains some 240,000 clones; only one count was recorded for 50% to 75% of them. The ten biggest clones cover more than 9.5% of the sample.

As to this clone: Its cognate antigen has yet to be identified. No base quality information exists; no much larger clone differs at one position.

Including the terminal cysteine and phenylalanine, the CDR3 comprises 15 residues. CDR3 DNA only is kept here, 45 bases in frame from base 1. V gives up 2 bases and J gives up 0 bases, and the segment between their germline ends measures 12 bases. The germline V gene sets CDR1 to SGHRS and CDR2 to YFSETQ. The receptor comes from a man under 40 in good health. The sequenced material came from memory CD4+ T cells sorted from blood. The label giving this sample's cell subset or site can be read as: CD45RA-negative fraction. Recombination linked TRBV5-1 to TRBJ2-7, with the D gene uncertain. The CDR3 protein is CASSFGARSSYEQYF. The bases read TGCGCCAGCAGCTTCGGAGCGAGATCCTCCTACGAGCAGTACTTC. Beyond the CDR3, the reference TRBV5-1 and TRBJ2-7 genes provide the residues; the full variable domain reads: KAGVTQTPRYLIKTRGQQVTLSCSPISGHRSVSWYQQTPGQGLQFLFEYFSETQRNKGNFPGRFSGRQFSNSRSEMNVSTLELGDSALYLCASSFGARSSYEQYFGPGTRLTVT.